The entry below describes one T cell receptor beta chain. Its antigen specificity is not known. Base qualities are not recorded, but no much larger clone differs from it by a single base. Spanning cysteine to phenylalanine, the CDR3 consists of 13 amino acids. Only the CDR3 portion is preserved as DNA: 39 bases, with reading frame beginning at the first base. CDR1 and CDR2 are read off the germline V gene (reference sequence) as MNHNY and SVGAGI. Here V drops 6 bases and J drops 14 bases, and the junction holds 12 bases not matched to any gene. The immunoSEQ Assay was used to sequence TCR beta CDR3 regions from DNA. The paper's processing steps were these. T cell density was computed as TCR beta template counts normalized to usable DNA estimated by amplifying housekeeping genes. Using the preseqR package, richness was estimated by extrapolating to 120,000 templates for tissue samples and 400,000 templates for PBMC samples. Clonality was defined as one minus Pielou's evenness. To identify tissue-enriched TCRs, differential abundance testing was run on productive amino-acid clonotypes with a minimum total count of 5 and an alpha of 0.1. The Jaccard Index and the Morisita Overlap Index were used to measure repertoire overlap between compartments. GLIPH grouped TCR beta CDR3s together with public tetramer-defined viral CDR3s, and a viral motif had to include at least three viral sequences and show V-gene enrichment. The table comes from immuneACCESS by way of TCRdb, which keeps in-frame sequences with V and J called. Part of the clones is missing from these tables; in studies checked, under half for an unresolved V gene and the rest for unknown reasons. V, J and clone size are taken as reported in that table, and D and trimming were inferred from the DNA itself. A total of fewer than 45,000 clones appear in this sample, about 88% of them only once. More than 6% of the sample goes to the ten largest clones.

At diagnosis, peripheral blood, uninvolved tumor-adjacent lung and tumor were collected and stored as a combination of fresh-frozen and FFPE material. For TCR repertoire profiling, blood samples were analyzed in the form of peripheral blood mononuclear cells. These data belong to a study of T cells in localized non-small cell lung cancer (dated by TCRdb to about 2020). Describing the broader study: Comparing tumors with uninvolved tumor-adjacent lungs, the study looked at the T cell repertoires of a few hundred patients with early-stage NSCLC. The cohort consisted of 236 treatment-naive NSCLC patients whose localized lung tumors had been resected. Of the NSCLC patients, about 130 were male and approximately 110 were female, and the mean age was approximately 66 years. General study outcomes and caveats: Uninvolved tumor-adjacent lung showed the highest T cell clonality, higher than tumor, which suggests more focused antigenic responses in the uninvolved tumor-adjacent lung. Longer overall survival was associated with higher blood T cell density, whereas shorter survival was associated with higher adjacent-lung clonality. Of the top 100 tumor clones, a median of roughly 60 were detected in paired uninvolved adjacent lung; approximately 28 were also among that lung's top 100. Because of the exploratory design, TCR variables were selected using unadjusted p-values without false-discovery rate correction. Because multi-region tumor sequencing was not performed, intratumor heterogeneity could not be ruled out.

The rearranged segments are TRBV6-6 and TRBJ1-4; 7 nucleotides in the junction match TRBD1. This TCR derives from a woman between 18 and 50 years old with stage III lung adenocarcinoma. The source material was peripheral blood, sampled before any cancer treatment. The sequenced DNA: TGTGCCAGCAGGGGGACAGAGATGGGACGGCTGTTTTTT. Its protein reads: CASRGTEMGRLFF.